This T cell receptor (beta chain) was recovered during a study of T cell repertoires in ileal Crohn's disease. As concerns this clone: The junction shows a germline mismatch at one end, possibly a read error.

Time point noted: neoterminal ileum biopsy at postoperative endoscopy, about 6 months after surgery. TCRdb's table, derived via immunoSEQ multiplex PCR, lists solely in-frame clones and lacks some. The sample records about 13,000 clones, roughly 80% being singletons. Per the germline V gene, CDR1 is SSHAT and CDR2 is FNYEAQ (reference sequence). The CDR3 is 17 amino acids. The chain has TRBV7-7 and TRBJ2-5; the match to TRBD2 covers 14 bases. This receptor was identified in an adult with Crohn's disease. Sequenced material: ileal tissue. The CDR3 loop is CASSATSGRAGQETQYF. In DNA form, the CDR3 reads TGTGCTAGCAGCGCGACTAGCGGGAGGGCCGGGCAAGAGACCCAGTACTTC.